This TCR beta chain was observed in a study of PD-L1 blockade in urothelial cancer. Study summary: Patients began atezolizumab, 1,200 mg intravenously every 3 weeks, in 2014.

In this sample, this clone turned up once. The CDR3 loop spans 16 amino acids. V shed 4 bases, J shed 0 bases, and the junction held 9 bases outside the gene matches. Germline loops: CDR1 SGHRS, CDR2 YFSETQ. Sample numbers ranged from 1 to 8 per patient, encompassing pretreatment and on-treatment collections. Sequencing was performed with immunoSEQ multiplex PCR; in TCRdb, only in-frame clones are kept and a portion is missing. The sample records under 40,000 clones, over 70% being singletons. This sequence was found in a man over 45 with urothelial cancer. Sample: PBMCs, taken around atezolizumab (anti-PD-L1) treatment. The chain employs TRBV5-1 and TRBJ2-7; 8 nucleotides agree with TRBD2. The CDR3 DNA is TGCGCCAGCAGCCCCGAAGGGACTAGTAACTCCTACGAGCAGTACTTC. Amino acid sequence: CASSPEGTSNSYEQYF.